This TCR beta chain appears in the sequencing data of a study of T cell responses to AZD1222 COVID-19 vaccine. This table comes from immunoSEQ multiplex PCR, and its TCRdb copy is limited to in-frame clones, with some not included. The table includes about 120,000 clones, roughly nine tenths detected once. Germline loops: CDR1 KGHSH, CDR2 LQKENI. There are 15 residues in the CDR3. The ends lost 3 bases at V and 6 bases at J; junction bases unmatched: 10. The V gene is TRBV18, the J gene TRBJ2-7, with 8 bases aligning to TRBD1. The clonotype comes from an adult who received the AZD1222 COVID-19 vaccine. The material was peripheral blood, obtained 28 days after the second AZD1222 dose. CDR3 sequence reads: CASSPLDRGAGEQYF. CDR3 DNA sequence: TGTGCCAGCTCACCCCTCGACAGGGGAGCTGGCGAGCAGTACTTC.